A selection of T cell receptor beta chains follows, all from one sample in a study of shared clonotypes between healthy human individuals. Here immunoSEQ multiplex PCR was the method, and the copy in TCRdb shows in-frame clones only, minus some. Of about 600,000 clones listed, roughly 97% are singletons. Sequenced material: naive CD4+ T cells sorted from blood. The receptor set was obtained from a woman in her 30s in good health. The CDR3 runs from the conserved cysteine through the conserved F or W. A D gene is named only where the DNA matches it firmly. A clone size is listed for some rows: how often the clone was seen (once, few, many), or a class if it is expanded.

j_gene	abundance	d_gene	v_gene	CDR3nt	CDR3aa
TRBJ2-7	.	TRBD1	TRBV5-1	TGCGCCAGCAGCCACAATTCCGGGACAGGGGGCTCCTACGAGCAGTACTTC	CASSHNSGTGGSYEQYF
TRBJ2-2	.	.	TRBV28	TGTGCCAGCAGTTTTATGGGATACTACACCGGGGAGCTGTTTTTT	CASSFMGYYTGELFF
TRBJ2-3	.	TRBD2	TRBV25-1	TGTGCCAGCAGTGGGGGACTAGCGGGCACAGATACGCAGTATTTT	CASSGGLAGTDTQYF
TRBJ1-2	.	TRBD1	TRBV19	TGTGCCAGTAGTAGAATATCCCGACAGGGGGACTATGGCTACACCTTC	CASSRISRQGDYGYTF
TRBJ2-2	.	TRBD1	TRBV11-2	TGTGCCAGCAGCTTCTACAGGGGATTAAACACCGGGGAGCTGTTTTTT	CASSFYRGLNTGELFF
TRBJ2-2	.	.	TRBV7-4	TGTGCCAGCAGCTTAGGGCCTGAGGCACCTTCCTGTGGGGAGCTGTTTTTT	CASSLGPEAPSCGELFF
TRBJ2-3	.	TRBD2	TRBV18	TGTGCCAGCTCACCAACGGGGGGGGCAGATACGCAGTATTTT	CASSPTGGADTQYF
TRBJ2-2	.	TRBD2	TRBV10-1	TGCGCCAGCAGTGAGTCCGTGCTAGCGGGAGTGGTCGGGGAGCTGTTTTTT	CASSESVLAGVVGELFF
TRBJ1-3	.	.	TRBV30	TGTGCCTGGAGTGTACGCGGGAAGCTGGGAAACACCATATATTTT	CAWSVRGKLGNTIYF
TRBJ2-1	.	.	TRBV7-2	TGTGCCAGCAGCTTAGTTGGACCATACAATGAGCAGTTCTTC	CASSLVGPYNEQFF
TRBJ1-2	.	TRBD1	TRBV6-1	TGTGCCAGCTCATCCACAGGGGGTAATGGCTACACCTTC	CASSSTGGNGYTF
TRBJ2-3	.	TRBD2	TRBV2	TGTGCCAGTACTCTAGCGGAGGTGGGGGGAGATACGCAGTATTTT	CASTLAEVGGDTQYF
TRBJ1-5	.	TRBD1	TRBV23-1	TGCGCCAGCAGTCAATCACGACAGGGAGGGCGTCAGCCCCAGCATTTT	CASSQSRQGGRQPQHF
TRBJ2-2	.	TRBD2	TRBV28	TGTGCCAGCAGCGAAGGGACTACATACACCGGGGAGCTGTTTTTT	CASSEGTTYTGELFF
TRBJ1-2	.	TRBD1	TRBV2	TGTGCCAGCACCCGGGACAGGGCTTCAGGCTACACCTTC	CASTRDRASGYTF
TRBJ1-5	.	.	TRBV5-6	TGTGCCAGCAGCTTGTGGCAGGGGCTTCAGCCCCAGCATTTT	CASSLWQGLQPQHF
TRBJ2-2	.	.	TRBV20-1	TGCAGTGCTGCCCGGACCGGGGAGCTGTTTTTT	CSAARTGELFF
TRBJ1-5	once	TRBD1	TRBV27	TGTGCCAGCAGTAGAATCTTTATAACAGGGGAACGGGGTCAGCCCCAGCATTTT	CASSRIFITGERGQPQHF
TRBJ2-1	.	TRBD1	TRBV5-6	TGTGCCAGCAGCTTCTGGAGAAGACAGGGCCCTAGCTCCTACAATGAGCAGTTCTTC	CASSFWRRQGPSSYNEQFF
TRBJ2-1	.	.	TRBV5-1	TGCGCCAGCAGCTTGGCCCCCGGGCGTTACAATGAGCAGTTCTTC	CASSLAPGRYNEQFF
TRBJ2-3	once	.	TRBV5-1	TGCGCCAGCAGTACCGGAGATACGCAGTATTTT	CASSTGDTQYF
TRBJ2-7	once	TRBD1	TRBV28	TGTGCCAGCAGTGAAACCGGGACAGGCCAATACGAGCAGTACTTC	CASSETGTGQYEQYF
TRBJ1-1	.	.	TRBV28	TGTGCCAGCAGTCTCAGAAACACTGAAGCTTTCTTT	CASSLRNTEAFF
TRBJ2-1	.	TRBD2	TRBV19	TGTGCCAGTAGTATTAGGGCTAGCGGGAGGCCCCGTTCCAGTGAGCAGTTCTTC	CASSIRASGRPRSSEQFF
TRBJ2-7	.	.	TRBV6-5	TGTGCCAGCAGACCTAATGACGGAGTCGAGCAGTACTTC	CASRPNDGVEQYF
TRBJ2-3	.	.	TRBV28	TGTGCCAGCAGTTTGCCGGGGGCGGTGGATACGCAGTATTTT	CASSLPGAVDTQYF